This T cell receptor (beta chain) was obtained from a study of blood T cell repertoires in COVID-19. About the study: Recovered participants had two consecutive negative NP/OP PCR tests, healthcare professional clearance, or symptom resolution. Acute and convalescent COVID-19 specimens originated in the United States, Italy and Spain.

Participants, about 18 to 89 years old, spanned approximately 25 US areas. Produced via immunoSEQ multiplex PCR; TCRdb's table is partial and in-frame only. The data contain roughly 200,000 clones, 86% of them singletons. The CDR3 runs to 15 residues. The germline V gene has CDR1 SGHRS and CDR2 YFSETQ. V lost 0 bases and J lost 4, with 13 bases in between. The receptor's source is a middle-aged woman in a cohort exposed to, infected with or recovered from COVID-19 (not recorded which). This chain links TRBV5-1 with TRBJ1-2, with a possible D match to TRBD1 (5 bases). The sequenced sample was PBMCs or T cells enriched from blood (not recorded which). The CDR3 sequence: CASSLGQLTPYGYTF. The CDR3 DNA follows: TGCGCCAGCAGCTTGGGACAGCTCACCCCCTATGGCTACACCTTC. The full variable domain, with the rest looked up from reference TRBV5-1 and TRBJ1-2, is KAGVTQTPRYLIKTRGQQVTLSCSPISGHRSVSWYQQTPGQGLQFLFEYFSETQRNKGNFPGRFSGRQFSNSRSEMNVSTLELGDSALYLCASSLGQLTPYGYTFGSGTRLTVV.